This T cell receptor (beta chain) was identified in a study of T cell changes during pregnancy in multiple sclerosis. Trimming shortened V by 2 bases and J by 2 bases, and 14 bases separated the two germline ends. The CDR3 has 16 amino acids. Germline V lookup: CDR1 SGDLS, CDR2 YYNGEE. Using immunoSEQ multiplex PCR, the repertoire was profiled, and TCRdb retains in-frame clones only, with some absent. This table has around 56,000 clones, approximately 91% appearing once. The rearrangement uses TRBV9 and TRBJ1-3; TRBD1 is a possible D gene (6 bases). The starting material was CD4+ T cells from peripheral blood mononuclear cells, obtained in the first trimester of pregnancy. The sequence was obtained from a female donor with multiple sclerosis, enrolled in a pregnancy study. The DNA for the CDR3 is TGTGCCAGCAGCGTCGCAGGGGTGAGAGCTGGAAACACCATATATTTT. The encoded protein is CASSVAGVRAGNTIYF.